This TCR beta chain was retrieved from a study of T cells in localized non-small cell lung cancer. Produced via immunoSEQ multiplex PCR; TCRdb's table is partial and in-frame only. The sample includes tens of thousands of clones, 88% of them seen just once. This CDR3 is 12 amino acids long. CDR1 and CDR2 (germline): LGHNT, FRNRAP. Deletions cut 8 bases from V and 5 bases from J, with 12 bases between. This TCR derives from a woman aged 35 to 70 with stage I squamous cell lung carcinoma. The chain carries TRBV12-5 and TRBJ2-5; D is tentatively TRBD1 or TRBD2 (6 bases each). Sequenced here: peripheral blood, sampled before any cancer treatment. The CDR3, as DNA: TGTGCTAGTTTTGGGGGGCGGGAGACCCAGTACTTC. The encoded protein is CASFGGRETQYF.